The 7 T cell receptor beta chains given below trace back to one sample, sequenced in a study of cytomegalovirus exposure and HLA in healthy donors. The PCR ran on 60 Vbeta and 13 Jbeta primers. Measured with immunoSEQ multiplex PCR; TCRdb has only the in-frame clones, and not every one. The data contain 160,000 or so clones, approximately 80% of them singletons. The sample was PBMCs. These receptors all come from a man aged 50-59 years in good health and CMV-seropositive.

J is TRBJ1-2 and V is TRBV18; TRBD1 matches 8 bases. The CDR3 totals 14 residues. Germline V gene lookup returns CDR1 KGHSH and CDR2 LQKENI. The V and J ends lost 2 bases and 8 bases, in that order; junction bases with no gene match: 7. CDR3 bases: TGTGCCAGCTCACCAATGGACAGGGACGGCGGCTACACCTTC. Residues: CASSPMDRDGGYTF.

J is TRBJ2-5 and V is TRBV11-3, with TRBD2 matching over 9 bases. CDR1 SGHNT and CDR2 YENEEA come from the germline V gene. CDR3 length equals 15 residues. The junction had 6 bases not matched to a gene; V was cut back by 5 bases and J by 2 bases. The CDR3 DNA follows: TGTGCCAGCAGCCCCGGACTAGCGCAGCAAGAGACCCAGTACTTC. Its translation: CASSPGLAQQETQYF. Full variable domain (outside the CDR3, taken from reference TRBV11-3 and TRBJ2-5): EAGVVQSPRYKIIEKKQPVAFWCNPISGHNTLYWYLQNLGQGPELLIRYENEEAVDDSQLPKDRFSAERLKGVDSTLKIQPAELGDSAVYLCASSPGLAQQETQYFGPGTRLLVL.

V gene TRBV30 combines with J gene TRBJ1-5; 8 positions agree with TRBD1. CDR3 length: 14 residues. Germline CDR1 reads GTSNPN; CDR2 reads SVGIG (reference sequence). V lost 1 base to trimming and J lost 4 bases; unmatched junction nucleotides: 3. CDR3: CAWSGDRGNQPQHF. CDR3 nucleotide sequence: TGTGCCTGGAGTGGCGACAGGGGAAATCAGCCCCAGCATTTT.

The chain links TRBV5-1 to TRBJ2-7; 7 bases map to TRBD1. The J segment lost 3 bases and the V segment lost 2 bases, leaving 14 bases of the junction unmatched. The CDR3 spans 17 residues. CDR1 and CDR2 from the germline V gene are SGHRS and YFSETQ. The chain's CDR3 is CASSFPHSGQNLYEQYF. CDR3 nucleotide sequence: TGCGCCAGCAGCTTCCCCCATTCGGGACAGAACCTCTACGAGCAGTACTTC.

In its sample, this clone was seen a few times. The chain couples TRBV27 to TRBJ2-1; tentatively, D is TRBD2 (6 bases). CDR1 MNHEY and CDR2 SMNVEV come from the germline V gene (reference sequence). The V end was cut by 4 bases, the J end by 10 bases, with 23 bases between. The CDR3 runs to 16 residues. CDR3 DNA: TGTGCCAGCAGTTCTGGGAGGATTCAGGGCTTCGGGGAGCAGTTCTTC. Translating gives CASSSGRIQGFGEQFF.

This clone was seen just once. V and J are TRBV5-1 and TRBJ2-5, with 11 bases fitting TRBD1. With V trimmed by 0 bases and J by 4 bases, 5 bases remained unmatched. Germline CDR1 and CDR2: SGHRS and YFSETQ. The CDR3 contains 16 residues. The CDR3 sequence is CASSLVPGQGGETQYF. CDR3 bases: TGCGCCAGCAGCTTGGTCCCGGGACAGGGGGGAGAGACCCAGTACTTC.

The chain is built from TRBV2 and TRBJ2-7; D may be TRBD2 (5 bases). Trimming shortened V by 7 bases and J by 2 bases, and 15 bases separated the two germline ends. Germline CDR1 reads SNHLY; CDR2 reads FYNNEI. The CDR3 has 14 residues. The CDR3 DNA follows: TGTGCCAGCACGAGGGAAGTTGGCCCCTACGAGCAGTACGTC. Protein: CASTREVGPYEQYV.